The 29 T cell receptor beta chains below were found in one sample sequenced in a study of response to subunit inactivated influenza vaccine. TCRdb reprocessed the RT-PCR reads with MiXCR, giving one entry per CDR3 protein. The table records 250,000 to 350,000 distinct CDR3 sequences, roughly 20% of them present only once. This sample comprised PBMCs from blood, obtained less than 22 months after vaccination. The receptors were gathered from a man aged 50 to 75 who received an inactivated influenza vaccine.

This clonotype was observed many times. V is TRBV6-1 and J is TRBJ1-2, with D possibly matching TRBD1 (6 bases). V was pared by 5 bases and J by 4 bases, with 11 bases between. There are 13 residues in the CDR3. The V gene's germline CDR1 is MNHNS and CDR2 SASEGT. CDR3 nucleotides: TGTGCCAGCAGTCCTGGACAGTTCTATGGCTACACCTTC. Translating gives CASSPGQFYGYTF.

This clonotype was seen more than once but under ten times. Here the CDR3 reads CAARRTLQETQYF. The CDR3 DNA reads as TGTGCCGCCCGGCGGACTCTCCAAGAGACCCAGTACTTC. V and J are TRBV6-1 and TRBJ2-5; the D gene is possibly TRBD2 (5 bases). The length of the CDR3 is 13 residues. Trimming shortened V by 11 bases and J by 1 base, and 14 bases separated the two germline ends. CDR1 and CDR2 from the germline V gene are MNHNS and SASEGT.

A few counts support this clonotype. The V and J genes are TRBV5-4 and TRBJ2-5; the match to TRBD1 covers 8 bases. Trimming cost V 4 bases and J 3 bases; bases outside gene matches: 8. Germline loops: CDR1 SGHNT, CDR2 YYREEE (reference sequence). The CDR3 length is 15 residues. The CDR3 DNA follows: TGTGCCAGCAGCCATGAGGACAGGGTTGAAGAGACCCAGTACTTC. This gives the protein CASSHEDRVEETQYF.

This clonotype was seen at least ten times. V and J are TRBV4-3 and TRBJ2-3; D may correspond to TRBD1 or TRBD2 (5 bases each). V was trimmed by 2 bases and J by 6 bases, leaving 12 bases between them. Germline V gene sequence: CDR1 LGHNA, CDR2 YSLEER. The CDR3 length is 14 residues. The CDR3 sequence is CASSQREPGDTQYF. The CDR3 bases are TGCGCCAGCAGCCAAAGGGAGCCAGGGGATACGCAGTATTTT.

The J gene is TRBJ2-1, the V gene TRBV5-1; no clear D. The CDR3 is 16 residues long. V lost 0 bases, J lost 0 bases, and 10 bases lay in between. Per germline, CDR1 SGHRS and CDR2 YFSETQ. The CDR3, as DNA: TGCGCCAGCAGCTTGGGACTCCACAACTCCTACAATGAGCAGTTCTTC. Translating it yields CASSLGLHNSYNEQFF.

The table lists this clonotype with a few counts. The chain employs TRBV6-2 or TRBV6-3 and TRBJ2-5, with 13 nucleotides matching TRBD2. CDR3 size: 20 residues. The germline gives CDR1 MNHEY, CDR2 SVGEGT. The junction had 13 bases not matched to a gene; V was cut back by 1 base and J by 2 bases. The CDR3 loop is CASSYFALPGLAGMQETQYF. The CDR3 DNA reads TGTGCCAGCAGTTACTTTGCCCTTCCGGGACTAGCGGGAATGCAAGAGACCCAGTACTTC.

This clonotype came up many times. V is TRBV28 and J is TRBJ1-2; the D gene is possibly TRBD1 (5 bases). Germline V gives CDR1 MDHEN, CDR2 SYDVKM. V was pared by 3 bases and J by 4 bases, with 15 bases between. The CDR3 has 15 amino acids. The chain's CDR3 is CASSFGAGMAYGYTF. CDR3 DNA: TGTGCCAGCAGTTTCGGCGCAGGGATGGCCTATGGCTACACCTTC.

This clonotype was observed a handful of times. The CDR3 loop reads CASSFSRNEQFF. CDR3 DNA sequence: TGTGCCAGCAGTTTTAGTCGGAATGAGCAGTTCTTC. This chain links TRBV28 with TRBJ2-1; no definite D call. The CDR3 consists of 12 residues. Trimming stripped 3 bases from V and 7 bases from J, with 7 bases between. The germline V gene has CDR1 MDHEN and CDR2 SYDVKM.

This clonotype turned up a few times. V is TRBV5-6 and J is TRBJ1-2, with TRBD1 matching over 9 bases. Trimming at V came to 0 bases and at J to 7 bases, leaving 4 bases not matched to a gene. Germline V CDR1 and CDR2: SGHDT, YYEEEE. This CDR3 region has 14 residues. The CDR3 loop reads CASSLVQGAGGYTF. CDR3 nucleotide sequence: TGTGCCAGCAGCTTGGTACAGGGGGCTGGTGGCTACACCTTC.

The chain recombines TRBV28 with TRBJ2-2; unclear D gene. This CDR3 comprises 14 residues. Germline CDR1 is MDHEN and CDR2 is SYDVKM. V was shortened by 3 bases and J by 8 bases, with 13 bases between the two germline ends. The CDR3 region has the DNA TGTGCCAGCAGTTTCTACAGACTTGGGGGGGAGCTGTTTTTT. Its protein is CASSFYRLGGELFF.

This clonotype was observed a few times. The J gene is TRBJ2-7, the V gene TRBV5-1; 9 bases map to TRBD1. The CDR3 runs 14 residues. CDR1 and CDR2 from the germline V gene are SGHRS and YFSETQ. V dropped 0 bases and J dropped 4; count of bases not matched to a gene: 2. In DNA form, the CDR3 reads TGCGCCAGCAGCTTGGTGACAGGGGGGTACGAGCAGTACTTC. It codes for CASSLVTGGYEQYF.

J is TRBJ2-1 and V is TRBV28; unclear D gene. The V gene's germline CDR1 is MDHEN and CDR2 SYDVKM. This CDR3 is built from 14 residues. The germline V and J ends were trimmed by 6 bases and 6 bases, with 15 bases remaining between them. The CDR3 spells CASSPGVFGNEQFF. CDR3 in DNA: TGTGCCAGCAGCCCCGGAGTGTTTGGCAATGAGCAGTTCTTC.

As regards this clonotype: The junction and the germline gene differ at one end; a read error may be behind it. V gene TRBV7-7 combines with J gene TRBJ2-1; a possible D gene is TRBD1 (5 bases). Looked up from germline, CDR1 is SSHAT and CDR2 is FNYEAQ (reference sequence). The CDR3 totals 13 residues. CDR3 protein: CASSPGPYNEQFF. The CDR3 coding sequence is TGTGCTAGCAGCCCAGGGCCCTACAATGAGCAGTTCTTC.

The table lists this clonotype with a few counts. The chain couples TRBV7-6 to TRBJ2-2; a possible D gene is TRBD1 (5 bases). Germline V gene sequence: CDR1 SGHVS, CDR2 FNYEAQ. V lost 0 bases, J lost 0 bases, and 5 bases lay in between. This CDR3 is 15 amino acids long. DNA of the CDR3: TGTGCCAGCAGCTTAGCAGGGGCGAACACCGGGGAGCTGTTTTTT. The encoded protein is CASSLAGANTGELFF.

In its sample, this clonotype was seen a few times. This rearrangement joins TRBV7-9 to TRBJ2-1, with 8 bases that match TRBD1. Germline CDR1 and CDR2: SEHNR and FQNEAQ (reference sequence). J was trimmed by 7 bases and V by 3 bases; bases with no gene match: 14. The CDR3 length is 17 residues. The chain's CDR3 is CASSFLAGQGPSNEQFF. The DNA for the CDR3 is TGTGCCAGCAGCTTCCTAGCCGGACAGGGCCCATCGAATGAGCAGTTCTTC.

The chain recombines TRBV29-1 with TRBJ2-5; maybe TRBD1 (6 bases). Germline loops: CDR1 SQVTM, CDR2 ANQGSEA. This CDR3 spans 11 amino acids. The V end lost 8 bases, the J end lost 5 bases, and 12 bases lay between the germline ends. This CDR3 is CSSKRGETQYF. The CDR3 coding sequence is TGCAGCTCCAAGAGGGGGGAGACCCAGTACTTC.

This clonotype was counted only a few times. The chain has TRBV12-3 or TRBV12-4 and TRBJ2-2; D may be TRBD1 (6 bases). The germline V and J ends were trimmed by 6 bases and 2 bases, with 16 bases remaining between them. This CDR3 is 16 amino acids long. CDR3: CASRHPGQTNTGELFF. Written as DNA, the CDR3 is TGTGCCAGCAGACATCCGGGACAAACAAACACCGGGGAGCTGTTTTTT.

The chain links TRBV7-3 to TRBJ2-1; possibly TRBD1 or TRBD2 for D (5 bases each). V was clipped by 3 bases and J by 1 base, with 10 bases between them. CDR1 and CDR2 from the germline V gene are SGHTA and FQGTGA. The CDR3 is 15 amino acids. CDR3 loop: CASSFEGTSYNEQFF. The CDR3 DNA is TGTGCCAGCAGCTTTGAGGGGACGTCCTACAATGAGCAGTTCTTC.

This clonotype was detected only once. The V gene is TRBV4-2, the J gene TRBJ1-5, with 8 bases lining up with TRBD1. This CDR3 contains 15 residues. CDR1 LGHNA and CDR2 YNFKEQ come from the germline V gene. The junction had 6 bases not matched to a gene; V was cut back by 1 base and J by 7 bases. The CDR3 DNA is TGTGCCAGCAGCCAAGGGGACAGGCCCATGCAGCCCCAGCATTTT. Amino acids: CASSQGDRPMQPQHF.

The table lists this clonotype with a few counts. CDR3: CASSTDLQSWEKLFF. Written as DNA, the CDR3 is TGTGCCAGCAGCACGGACCTCCAGTCGTGGGAAAAACTGTTTTTT. The V gene is TRBV7-9, the J gene TRBJ1-4; D gene unclear. Trimming took off 5 bases at V and 8 bases at J, with 18 bases between the two ends. The CDR3 extends over 15 amino acids. Looked up from germline, CDR1 is SEHNR and CDR2 is FQNEAQ (reference sequence).

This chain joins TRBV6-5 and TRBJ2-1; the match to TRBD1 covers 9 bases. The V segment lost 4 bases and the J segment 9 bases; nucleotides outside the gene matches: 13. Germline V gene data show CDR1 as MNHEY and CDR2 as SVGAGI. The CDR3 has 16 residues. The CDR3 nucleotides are TGTGCCAGCAGTTCCAGGACAGGGGTGAAGTTGAGTGAGCAGTTCTTC. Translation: CASSSRTGVKLSEQFF.

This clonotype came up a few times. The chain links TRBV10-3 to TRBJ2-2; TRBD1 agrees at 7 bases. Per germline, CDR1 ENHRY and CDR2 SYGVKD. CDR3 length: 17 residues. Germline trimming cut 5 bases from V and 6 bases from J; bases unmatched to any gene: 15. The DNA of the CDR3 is TGTGCCATCAGTTTCGCCGAACGACAGGGCTCGGCCGGGGAGCTGTTTTTT. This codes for CAISFAERQGSAGELFF.

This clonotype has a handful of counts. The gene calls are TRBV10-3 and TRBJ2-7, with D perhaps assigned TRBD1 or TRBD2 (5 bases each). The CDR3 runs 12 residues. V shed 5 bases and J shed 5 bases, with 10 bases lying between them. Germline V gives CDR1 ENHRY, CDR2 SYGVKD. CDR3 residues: CAISPRGDEQYF. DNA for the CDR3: TGTGCCATCAGTCCACGAGGGGACGAGCAGTACTTC.

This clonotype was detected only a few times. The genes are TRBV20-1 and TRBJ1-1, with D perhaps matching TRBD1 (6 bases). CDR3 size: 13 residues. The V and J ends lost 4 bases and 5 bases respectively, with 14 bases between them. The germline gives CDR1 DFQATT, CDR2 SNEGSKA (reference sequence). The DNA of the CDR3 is TGCAGTGCTACGCCCAGGGGAAGGACTGAAGCTTTCTTT. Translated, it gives CSATPRGRTEAFF.

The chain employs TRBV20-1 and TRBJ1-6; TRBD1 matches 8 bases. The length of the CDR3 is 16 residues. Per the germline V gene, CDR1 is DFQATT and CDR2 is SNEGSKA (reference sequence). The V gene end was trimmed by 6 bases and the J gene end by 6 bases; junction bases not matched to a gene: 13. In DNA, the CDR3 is TGCAGTGCCCTTTCCGCAGGGGGCTATCGTAATTCACCCCTCCACTTT. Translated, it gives CSALSAGGYRNSPLHF.

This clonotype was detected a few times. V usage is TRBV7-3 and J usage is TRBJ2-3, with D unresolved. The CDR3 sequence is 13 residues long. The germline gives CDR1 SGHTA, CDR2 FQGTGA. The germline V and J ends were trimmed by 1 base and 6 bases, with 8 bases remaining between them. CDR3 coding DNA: TGTGCCAGCAGCTTAAGCAGGTCGGATACGCAGTATTTT. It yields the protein CASSLSRSDTQYF.

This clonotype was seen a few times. The CDR3 DNA sequence: TGTGCCATCAGTGAGCAGTACTATGAAGCTTTCTTT. This codes for CAISEQYYEAFF. V is TRBV10-3 and J is TRBJ1-1; D is uncertain. Germline CDR1 ENHRY, CDR2 SYGVKD. CDR3 length equals 12 residues. V was trimmed by 2 bases and J by 7 bases, leaving 8 bases between them.

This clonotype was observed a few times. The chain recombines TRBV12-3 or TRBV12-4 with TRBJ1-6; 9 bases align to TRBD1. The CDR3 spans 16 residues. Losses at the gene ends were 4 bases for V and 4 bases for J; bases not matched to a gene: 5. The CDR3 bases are TGTGCCAGCAGTTCGACAGGGGGGACATATAATTCACCCCTCCACTTT. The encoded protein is CASSSTGGTYNSPLHF.

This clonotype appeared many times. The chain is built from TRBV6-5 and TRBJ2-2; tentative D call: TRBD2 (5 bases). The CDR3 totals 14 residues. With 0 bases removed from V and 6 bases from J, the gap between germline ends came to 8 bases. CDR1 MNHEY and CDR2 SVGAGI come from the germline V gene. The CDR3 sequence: CASSYSMEAGELFF. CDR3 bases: TGTGCCAGCAGTTACTCGATGGAGGCCGGGGAGCTGTTTTTT.